This TCR beta chain was captured by sequencing in a study of control samples from healthy donors and cancer patients. Trimming cost V 0 bases and J 3 bases, with 15 bases left between them. This CDR3 is 16 amino acids long. Germline V gene data show CDR1 as GTSNPN and CDR2 as SVGIG (reference sequence). Using immunoSEQ multiplex PCR, the repertoire was profiled, and TCRdb retains in-frame clones only, with some absent. This table holds about 120,000 clones, 85% to 90% found once. The sequencing sample was made of blood. The sequence was collected from a man younger than 40 in good health. The chain joins TRBV30 to TRBJ1-5; the D is unclear. The CDR3 region is CAWSVFKGPFNQPQHF. DNA for the CDR3: TGTGCCTGGAGTGTGTTCAAGGGTCCTTTCAATCAGCCCCAGCATTTT.